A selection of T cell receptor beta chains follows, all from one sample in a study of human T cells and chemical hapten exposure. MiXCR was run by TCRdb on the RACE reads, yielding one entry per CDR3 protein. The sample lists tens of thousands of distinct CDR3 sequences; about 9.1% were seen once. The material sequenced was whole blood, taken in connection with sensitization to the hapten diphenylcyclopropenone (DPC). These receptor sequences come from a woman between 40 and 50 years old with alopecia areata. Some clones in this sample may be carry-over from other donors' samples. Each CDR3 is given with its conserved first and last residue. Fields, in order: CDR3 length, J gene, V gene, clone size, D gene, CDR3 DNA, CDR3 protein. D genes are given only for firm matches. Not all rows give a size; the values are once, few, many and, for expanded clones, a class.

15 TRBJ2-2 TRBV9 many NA TGTGCCAGCAGCGTAGGGAACAGGCGGGACGGGGAGCTGTTTTTT CASSVGNRRDGELFF
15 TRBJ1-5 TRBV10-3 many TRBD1 TGTGCCATCAGTGATCCGGGACAGGGGTATCAGCCCCAGCATTTT CAISDPGQGYQPQHF
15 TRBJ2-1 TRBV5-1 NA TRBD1 TGCGCCAGCACCAATGACAGGGGGTTGAACAATGAGCAGTTCTTC CASTNDRGLNNEQFF
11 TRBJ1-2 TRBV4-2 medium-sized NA TGTGCCAGCAGCCAGGGTCTAGGCTACACCTTC CASSQGLGYTF
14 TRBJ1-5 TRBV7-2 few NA TGTGCCAGCAGCTTATGGGAGGGCAATCAGCCCCAGCATTTT CASSLWEGNQPQHF
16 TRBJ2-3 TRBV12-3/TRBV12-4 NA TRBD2 TGTGCCAGCAGTTCACTAGCGGGGGGGGTCTTAGATACGCAGTATTTT CASSSLAGGVLDTQYF
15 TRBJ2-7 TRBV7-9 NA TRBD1 TGTGCCAGCAGCTACCGACAGGGGGCTGGTTACGAGCAGTACTTC CASSYRQGAGYEQYF
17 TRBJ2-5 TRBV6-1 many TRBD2 TGTGCCAGCAGTGCCGGGACTAGCGGGGGGTACCAAGAGACCCAGTACTTC CASSAGTSGGYQETQYF
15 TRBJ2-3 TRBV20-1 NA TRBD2 TGCAGTGCTAGTAAAACTAGCGGGTTCACAGATACGCAGTATTTT CSASKTSGFTDTQYF
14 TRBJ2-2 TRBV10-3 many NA TGTGCCATCAATTCTGCGGGGTCCACCGGGGAGCTGTTTTTT CAINSAGSTGELFF
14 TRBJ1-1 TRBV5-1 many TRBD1 TGCGCCAGCAGACAGTGGACAGGGGTGACTGAAGCTTTCTTT CASRQWTGVTEAFF
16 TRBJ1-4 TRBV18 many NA TGTGCCAGCTCACTCGGTCCAGTAACAACTAATGAAAAACTGTTTTTT CASSLGPVTTNEKLFF
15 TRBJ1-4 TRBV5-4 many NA TGTGCCAGCAGCTTAAACACAGGGAAGAATGAAAAACTGTTTTTT CASSLNTGKNEKLFF
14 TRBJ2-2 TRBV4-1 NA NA TGCGCCAGCAGCCAAGATACGTCTACCGGGGAGCTGTTTTTT CASSQDTSTGELFF
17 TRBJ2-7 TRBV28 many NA TGTGCCAGCAGTTCAGGACTACGGGACAGTGCTACCTACGAGCAGTACTTC CASSSGLRDSATYEQYF